The 7 T cell receptor beta chains below were found in one sample sequenced in a study of CD8 T cells in Susac syndrome. cDNA came from approximately 0.5 to 1 ug RNA primed by random hexamers. One entry per CDR3 protein, called by TCRdb with MiXCR from the immunoSEQ multiplex PCR reads. The sample records roughly 190,000 distinct CDR3 sequences, around 93% being singletons. Material for sequencing was CD8+ T cells from PBMCs. The origin of the receptors is a human donor with Susac syndrome.

This clonotype was detected a few times. The rearrangement uses TRBV11-2 and TRBJ2-7; 11 bases line up with TRBD1. V dropped 4 bases and J dropped 2; count of bases not matched to a gene: 1. This CDR3 has 14 amino acids. CDR1 SGHAT and CDR2 FQNNGV come from the germline V gene. This chain's CDR3 is CASSWGQGAYEQYF. The CDR3 region has the DNA TGTGCCAGCAGCTGGGGACAGGGGGCCTACGAGCAGTACTTC.

The chain joins TRBV9 to TRBJ2-7; D is uncertain. This CDR3 comprises 15 residues. Trimming pared 0 bases from V and 2 bases from J, leaving 12 bases between. CDR1 and CDR2 from the germline V gene are SGDLS and YYNGEE. CDR3 bases: TGTGCCAGCAGCGTAGCCCCAGGAACTACCTACGAGCAGTACTTC. Its translation is CASSVAPGTTYEQYF.

In DNA, the CDR3 is TGCGCCAGCAGCCATAATCTGGGACTAAACAATGAGCAGTACTTC. Protein: CASSHNLGLNNEQYF. This chain uses TRBV4-1 with TRBJ2-7, with 7 bases aligning to TRBD2. The CDR3 covers 15 residues. Germline V gene lookup returns CDR1 MGHRA and CDR2 YSYEKL. V gave up 3 bases and J gave up 7 bases; unmatched junction bases: 12.

The gene calls are TRBV19 and TRBJ1-2, with D unresolved. Germline loops: CDR1 LNHDA, CDR2 SQIVND (reference sequence). The V end was cut by 3 bases, the J end by 2 bases, with 7 bases between. The CDR3 is 13 residues long. This CDR3 reads CASSMMGNYGYTF. CDR3 nucleotides: TGTGCCAGTAGTATGATGGGAAACTATGGCTACACCTTC.

V and J are TRBV20-1 and TRBJ2-5, with a possible D match to TRBD1 (5 bases). CDR1 is DFQATT, CDR2 SNEGSKA, per germline (reference sequence). CDR3 length: 16 amino acids. V was shortened by 0 bases and J by 1 base, with 15 bases between the two germline ends. The CDR3: CSARDQGHAVQETQYF. The CDR3 bases are TGCAGTGCTAGAGATCAAGGACACGCCGTCCAAGAGACCCAGTACTTC.

V and J are TRBV28 and TRBJ2-5, with 9 nucleotides matching TRBD2. CDR1 MDHEN and CDR2 SYDVKM come from the germline V gene. The CDR3 consists of 17 residues. V was pared by 3 bases and J by 2 bases, with 10 bases of the junction left unmatched. CDR3 amino acids: CASSLTGLARQQETQYF. The CDR3 bases are TGTGCCAGCAGTTTGACTGGACTAGCGAGACAACAAGAGACCCAGTACTTC.

The chain is built from TRBV4-1 and TRBJ1-6; D remains ambiguous. This CDR3 has 15 residues. Germline CDR1 MGHRA, CDR2 YSYEKL. Trimming pared 2 bases from V and 5 bases from J, leaving 10 bases between. The CDR3 DNA follows: TGCGCCAGCAGCCAATCCCTTGGAAATAATTCACCCCTCCACTTT. It specifies CASSQSLGNNSPLHF.